Listed here are 13 T cell receptor beta chains from one sample, sequenced in a study of OX40 agonist ivuxolimab in advanced cancers. The method was immunoSEQ multiplex PCR; TCRdb's version includes in-frame clones alone and lacks a portion of them. In the table there are around 48,000 clones, approximately 86% of which are singletons. The sequencing used CD4+ or CD8+ T cells sorted from blood, collected in a trial of the OX40 agonist ivuxolimab. The source of these receptors is an adult with an advanced solid tumor such as melanoma, head and neck, liver or kidney cancer.

V usage is TRBV18 and J usage is TRBJ2-1, with TRBD1 as a possible D gene (5 bases). The germline gives CDR1 KGHSH, CDR2 LQKENI. Trimming left V 3 bases short and J 7 bases short, with 13 bases between. The CDR3 is made up of 14 amino acids. The CDR3, as DNA: TGTGCCAGCTCACCCATCGGACACTTAAATGAGCAGTTCTTC. This encodes CASSPIGHLNEQFF.

This clone came up once. V usage is TRBV6-5 and J usage is TRBJ2-7; D is perhaps TRBD1 or TRBD2 (5 bases each). The CDR3 contains 15 residues. CDR1 is MNHEY, CDR2 SVGAGI, per germline. Trimming shortened V by 1 base and J by 7 bases, and 17 bases separated the two germline ends. Written as DNA, the CDR3 is TGTGCCAGCAGTTACTTCCGTGGGGACCCAAGGGAGCAGTACTTC. Protein: CASSYFRGDPREQYF.

The chain has TRBV20-1 and TRBJ1-1, with a tentative D call TRBD1 (5 bases). CDR1 and CDR2 (germline): DFQATT, SNEGSKA (reference sequence). Between the trimmed V and J ends, which lost 3 bases and 10 bases, there was a span of 9 bases. This CDR3 has 10 amino acids. DNA for the CDR3: TGCAGTGCTAGGAGGGGTAGAGCTTTCTTT. Its translation: CSARRGRAFF.

The chain carries TRBV19 and TRBJ1-6; D is unclear. With 5 bases removed from V and 7 bases from J, the gap between germline ends came to 9 bases. Germline CDR1 and CDR2: LNHDA and SQIVND (reference sequence). This CDR3 is built from 13 residues. The CDR3 loop reads CASSVTGNSPLHF. The DNA for the CDR3 is TGTGCCAGTAGTGTTACTGGAAATTCACCCCTCCACTTT.

CDR3: CASSHPDRGDGYTF. CDR3 in DNA: TGCGCCAGCAGCCACCCGGACAGGGGAGATGGCTACACCTTC. V and J are TRBV4-3 and TRBJ1-2, with 9 nucleotides matching TRBD1. Looked up from germline, CDR1 is LGHNA and CDR2 is YSLEER. The CDR3 runs to 14 residues. V lost 3 bases, J lost 6 bases, and 5 bases stayed unmatched.

This chain links TRBV7-2 with TRBJ1-6; D possibly corresponds to TRBD1 (5 bases). Germline V gene data show CDR1 as SGHTA and CDR2 as FQGNSA. The V gene lost 4 bases and the J gene lost 7 bases, with 14 bases spanning the gap. This CDR3 spans 15 amino acids. The CDR3 sequence is CASSSGTSGNSPLHF. The CDR3 DNA sequence: TGTGCCAGCAGCTCCGGGACCTCGGGAAATTCACCCCTCCACTTT.

This clone appeared once. J is TRBJ1-5 and V is TRBV6-6; 7 bases align to TRBD1. CDR1 and CDR2 (germline): MNHNY, SVGAGI (reference sequence). V was pared by 7 bases and J by 0 bases, with 3 bases of the junction left unmatched. The CDR3 is 14 amino acids. The CDR3 region has the DNA TGTGCCAGCAACAGACAGGGTAGCAATCAGCCCCAGCATTTT. This translates into CASNRQGSNQPQHF.

The V and J genes are TRBV7-6 and TRBJ1-5, with D hard to call. V lost 1 base and J 6 bases, leaving 13 bases between the germline ends. The CDR3 consists of 15 residues. Germline CDR1 SGHVS, CDR2 FNYEAQ. The CDR3 nucleotides read TGTGCCAGCAGCTTAGTTGGAGGTCCCGGTCAGCCCCAGCATTTT. Protein product: CASSLVGGPGQPQHF.

This clone was detected a few times. The V gene is TRBV5-1, the J gene TRBJ1-1; D remains unclear. This CDR3 comprises 14 residues. V lost 1 base and J lost 1, with 8 bases in between. Germline loops: CDR1 SGHRS, CDR2 YFSETQ. The CDR3 DNA reads TGCGCCAGCAGCTTGCCTGGCGAGAACACTGAAGCTTTCTTT. This translates into CASSLPGENTEAFF.

The V call is TRBV7-9, the J call TRBJ2-2, with D perhaps matching TRBD2 (6 bases). There are 15 residues in the CDR3. From germline, CDR1 is SEHNR and CDR2 FQNEAQ (reference sequence). V lost 0 bases to trimming and J lost 7 bases, with 12 bases between them. The chain's CDR3 is CASSLALLARGELFF. As DNA, the CDR3 is TGTGCCAGCAGCTTAGCGCTTCTAGCGCGCGGGGAGCTGTTTTTT.

J is TRBJ2-1 and V is TRBV10-3, with D perhaps TRBD2 (6 bases). CDR3 length: 14 amino acids. Germline CDR1 and CDR2: ENHRY and SYGVKD. The V and J ends lost 1 base and 7 bases respectively, with 11 bases between them. The CDR3 region is CAISEYGTGNEQFF. The CDR3 DNA sequence: TGTGCCATCAGTGAGTACGGGACTGGTAATGAGCAGTTCTTC.

The V and J genes are TRBV10-3 and TRBJ1-1; D is ambiguous. V was cut by 0 bases and J by 0 bases, with 11 bases left in between. This CDR3 is built from 16 residues. Per the germline V gene, CDR1 is ENHRY and CDR2 is SYGVKD. The CDR3 loop is CAISESPDILNTEAFF. CDR3 nucleotides: TGTGCCATCAGTGAGTCTCCAGATATATTGAACACTGAAGCTTTCTTT.

The chain combines TRBV29-1 with TRBJ1-1, with TRBD1 as a possible D gene (6 bases). The CDR3 covers 14 residues. Per the germline V gene, CDR1 is SQVTM and CDR2 is ANQGSEA. V lost 8 bases to trimming and J lost 1 base, with 17 bases between them. The CDR3 sequence is CSPQGLGTNTEAFF. The CDR3 bases are TGCAGCCCACAGGGATTGGGGACGAACACTGAAGCTTTCTTT.